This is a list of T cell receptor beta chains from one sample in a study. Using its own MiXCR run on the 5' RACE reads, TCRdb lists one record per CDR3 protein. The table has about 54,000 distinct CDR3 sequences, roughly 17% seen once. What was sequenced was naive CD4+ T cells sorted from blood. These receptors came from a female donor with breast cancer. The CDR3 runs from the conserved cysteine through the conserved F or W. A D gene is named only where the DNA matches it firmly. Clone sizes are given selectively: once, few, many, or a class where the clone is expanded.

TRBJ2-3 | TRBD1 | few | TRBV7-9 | TGTGCCAGCAGCAGTACAGGGGGCGTTGGGCGGGAGTGGCGCACAGATACGCAGTATTTT | CASSSTGGVGREWRTDTQYF
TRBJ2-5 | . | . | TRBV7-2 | TGTGCCAGCAGCCCCGACACCTCCGGAAAGACCCAGTACTTC | CASSPDTSGKTQYF
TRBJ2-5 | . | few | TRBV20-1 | TGCAGTGCTAGAGACGAACGAGGGGAGACCCAGTACTTC | CSARDERGETQYF
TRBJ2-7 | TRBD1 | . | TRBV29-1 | TGCAGCGTCACACCGGGACAGGGGGCATACGAGCAGTACTTC | CSVTPGQGAYEQYF
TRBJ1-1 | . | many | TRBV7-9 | TGTGCCAGCAGCTTAGCGCTAGACAGAAATAGGGAAGCTTTCTTT | CASSLALDRNREAFF
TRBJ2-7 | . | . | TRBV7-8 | TGTGCCAGCAGCCGAAACCGGTTCGTAGGGGAACCCTACGAGCAGTACTTC | CASSRNRFVGEPYEQYF
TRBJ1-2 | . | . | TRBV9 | TGTGCCAGCAGCCCCCTAACCCAGTATGGCTACACCTTC | CASSPLTQYGYTF
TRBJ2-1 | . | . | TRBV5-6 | TGTGCCAGCAGATCCAGAGCCAGAACCGGGACAAGGCAGTTCTTC | CASRSRARTGTRQFF
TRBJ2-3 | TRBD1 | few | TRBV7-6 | TGTGCCGGCAGCCCGACCGGGACAGGGGGCGCCGATACGCAGTATTTT | CAGSPTGTGGADTQYF
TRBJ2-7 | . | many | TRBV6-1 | TGTGCCAGCAGTGAGCGCGTTCTTAGGCAGTACTTC | CASSERVLRQYF
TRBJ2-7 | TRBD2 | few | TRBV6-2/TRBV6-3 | TGTGCCGCTGGGACTAGCATCCTCTACGAGCAGTACTTC | CAAGTSILYEQYF
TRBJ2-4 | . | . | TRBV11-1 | TGTGCCAGCAGTCTGGGGGACATTCAGTACTTC | CASSLGDIQYF
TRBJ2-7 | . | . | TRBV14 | TGTGCCAGCAGCCGTTTTACGCAGGGACTGATCGAGCAGTACTTC | CASSRFTQGLIEQYF
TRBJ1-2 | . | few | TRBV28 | TGTGCCAGCAGAGTCAGGGGAAAAGGGGGCTACACCTTC | CASRVRGKGGYTF
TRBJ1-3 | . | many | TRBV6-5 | TGTGCCAGCAGGGCTTCGAGCTCTGGAAACACCATATATTTT | CASRASSSGNTIYF
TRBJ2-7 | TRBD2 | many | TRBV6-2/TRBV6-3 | TGTGCCAGCAGTTATCGGATCGTCGGTCCTAGCGGGAGGCCCGGCTACGAGCAGTACTTC | CASSYRIVGPSGRPGYEQYF
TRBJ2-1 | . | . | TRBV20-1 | TGCAGTGCTAGCCCCCACATTCGACTATCTGACAATGAGCAGTTCTTC | CSASPHIRLSDNEQFF
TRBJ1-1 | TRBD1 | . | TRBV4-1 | TGCGCCAGCAGTCACAGGGGGGACACTGAAGCTTTCTTT | CASSHRGDTEAFF
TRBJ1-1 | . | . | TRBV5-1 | TGCGCCAGCAGCTTTGAACAGCCGTGGACTGAAGCTTTCTTT | CASSFEQPWTEAFF
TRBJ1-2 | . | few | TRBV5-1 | TGCGCCAGCAGCTTGGCCGGGGCCGGGGGCTATGGCTACACCTTC | CASSLAGAGGYGYTF
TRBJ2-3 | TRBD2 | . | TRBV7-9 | TGTGCCAGCAGCTTAGCCCTAGCGGGGGGCACAGATACGCAGTATTTT | CASSLALAGGTDTQYF
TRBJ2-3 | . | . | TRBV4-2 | TGTGCCAGCAGCCAAGGCTTGGAGGGAGGAGATACGCAGTATTTT | CASSQGLEGGDTQYF
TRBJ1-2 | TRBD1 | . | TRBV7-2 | TGTGCCAGCAGCTCCTGGGACAGCCCACCCTATGGCTACACCTTC | CASSSWDSPPYGYTF
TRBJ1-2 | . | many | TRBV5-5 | TGTGCCAGCAGCTCAAGGACCCGGGGCGACTATGGCTACACCTTC | CASSSRTRGDYGYTF
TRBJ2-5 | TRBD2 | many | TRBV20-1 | TGCAGTGCTAGAGAACAGACTAGCGGAAGACTAGAGACCCAGTACTTC | CSAREQTSGRLETQYF
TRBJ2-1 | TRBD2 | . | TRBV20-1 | TGCAGTGCTAGACTAGCGGGAGGGCGGGATGAGCAGTTCTTC | CSARLAGGRDEQFF
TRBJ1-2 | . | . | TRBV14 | TGTGCCAGCAGCCAAGGTGGACACCACTATGGCTACACCTTC | CASSQGGHHYGYTF
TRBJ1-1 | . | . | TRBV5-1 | TGCGCCAGCAGCTTGGTGGCCGCGAACACTGAAGCTTTCTTT | CASSLVAANTEAFF
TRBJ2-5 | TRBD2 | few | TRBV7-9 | TGTGCCAGCACCCAAGGGACCGGGGGGAGTTTTGGAGAGACCCAGTACTTC | CASTQGTGGSFGETQYF
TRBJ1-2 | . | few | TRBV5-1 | TGCGCCAGCAGCTCCGGTGACAACTATGGCTACACCTTC | CASSSGDNYGYTF
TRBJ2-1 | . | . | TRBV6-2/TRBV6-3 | TGTGCCAGCAGTAACATGGGTGAGCAGTTCTTC | CASSNMGEQFF
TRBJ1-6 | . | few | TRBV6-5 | TGTGCCAGCAGAGGAAAGAGCTCCTATAATTCACCCCTCCACTTT | CASRGKSSYNSPLHF
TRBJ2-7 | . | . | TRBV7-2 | TGTGCCAGCAGCTCGCCTCTACGTGAGCAGTACTTC | CASSSPLREQYF
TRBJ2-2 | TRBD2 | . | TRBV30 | TGTGCCTGGAGTGTTACGGGGGGCACCGGGGAGCTGTTTTTT | CAWSVTGGTGELFF
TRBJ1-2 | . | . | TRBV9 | TGTGCCAGCAGCGCTCCCACGGGGAATCCGCTCTTC | CASSAPTGNPLF
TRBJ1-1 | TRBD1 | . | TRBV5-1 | TGCGCCAGCAGCACCCCGAAGGGGGGGACAGTGAACACTGAAGCTTTCTTT | CASSTPKGGTVNTEAFF
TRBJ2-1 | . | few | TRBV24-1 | TGTGCCACCAGTGACCCAGGACGGAGCAATGAGCAGTTCTTC | CATSDPGRSNEQFF
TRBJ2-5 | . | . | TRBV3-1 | TGTGCCAGCAGCCGAAGAGCGGACGCGGAGACCCAGTACTTC | CASSRRADAETQYF
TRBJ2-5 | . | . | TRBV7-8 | TGTGCCAGCAGCTTATCGTGGGAAGGGGAGACCCAGTACTTC | CASSLSWEGETQYF
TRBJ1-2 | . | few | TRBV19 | TGTGCCAGTAGTAGCAGACCAGAACGTAACTATGGCTACACCTTC | CASSSRPERNYGYTF
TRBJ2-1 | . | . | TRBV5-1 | TGCGCCAGCAGCAACGCAAACCTGAAGCACAATGAGCAGTTCTTC | CASSNANLKHNEQFF
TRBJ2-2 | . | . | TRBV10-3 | TGTGCCATCAGTGGAAGCAGGAACACCGGGGAGCTGTTTTTT | CAISGSRNTGELFF
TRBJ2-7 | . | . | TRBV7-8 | TGTGCCAGCAGCCTCCTGGATAGCTACGAGCAGTACTTC | CASSLLDSYEQYF
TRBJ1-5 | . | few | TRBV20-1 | TGCAGTGCTCTGTGGCAGGGTACTGCGCCCCAGCATTTT | CSALWQGTAPQHF
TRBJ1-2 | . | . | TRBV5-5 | TGTGCCAGCAGCCTACCCGACGGATATGGCTACACCTTC | CASSLPDGYGYTF
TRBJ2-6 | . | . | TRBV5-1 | TGCGCCAGCAGCCACAGCCTCACTGGGGCCAACGTCCTGACTTTC | CASSHSLTGANVLTF
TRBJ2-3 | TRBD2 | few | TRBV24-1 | TGTGCCACCAGTGATAGCGGGAAACGCACAGATACGCAGTATTTT | CATSDSGKRTDTQYF
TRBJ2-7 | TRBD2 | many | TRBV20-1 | TGCAGTGCCCCACCGGGTGCGGGAGGGTCGTACGAGCAGTACTTC | CSAPPGAGGSYEQYF
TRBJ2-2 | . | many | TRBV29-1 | TGCAGCGTTGGGGCCCCCCAGGGGTCGGGCACCGGGGAGCTGTTTTTT | CSVGAPQGSGTGELFF
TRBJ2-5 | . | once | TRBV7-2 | TGTGCCAGCAGCTTAACAGGGACTAACCAAGAGACCCAGCACTTC | CASSLTGTNQETQHF
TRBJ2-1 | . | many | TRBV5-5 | TGTGCCAGCAGCTCAGAGGGGTCATTTTACAATGAGCAGTTCTTC | CASSSEGSFYNEQFF
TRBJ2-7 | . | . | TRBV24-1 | TGTGCCACCAGTGAGTTCTCGCTAGCGCAATCCTACGAGCAGTACTTC | CATSEFSLAQSYEQYF
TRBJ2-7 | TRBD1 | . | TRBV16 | TGTGCCAGCAGCCAGACCGGGACAGGGGGCTCCGAGCAGTACTTC | CASSQTGTGGSEQYF